The next 24 T cell receptor beta chains were all read from a single sample in a study of cytomegalovirus exposure and HLA in healthy donors. Amplification used 60 Vbeta primers and 13 Jbeta primers. Generated by immunoSEQ multiplex PCR, the TCRdb table keeps only in-frame clones and is missing some. The top ten hold less than 4.5% of the sample, which has under 250,000 clones, approximately 80% seen once. Sequenced input: PBMCs. The origin of the receptors is a male donor in good health and CMV-seronegative.

The chain has TRBV20-1 and TRBJ2-3; weak D call: TRBD1 (5 bases). V lost 7 bases and J lost 6, with 11 bases in between. Germline V gives CDR1 DFQATT, CDR2 SNEGSKA (reference sequence). CDR3 length: 11 amino acids. CDR3 sequence reads: CSGYGADTQYF. The DNA of the CDR3 is TGCAGTGGGTATGGGGCGGATACGCAGTATTTT.

The chain uses TRBV7-9 and TRBJ2-5, with 12 bases that match TRBD2. In germline, CDR1 is SEHNR, CDR2 FQNEAQ (reference sequence). V lost 6 bases, J lost 2 bases, and 7 bases stayed unmatched. The length of the CDR3 is 16 residues. The DNA for the CDR3 is TGTGCCAGCAGGCCTCTAGCGGGAGGGCGTCAAGAGACCCAGTACTTC. It encodes CASRPLAGGRQETQYF.

CDR3 amino acids: CASSLAFSGSDTDTQYF. CDR3 bases: TGCGCCAGCAGCTTGGCTTTTAGCGGGAGTGACACAGATACGCAGTATTTT. The chain couples TRBV5-1 to TRBJ2-3; the match to TRBD2 covers 9 bases. Germline V CDR1 and CDR2: SGHRS, YFSETQ. Trimming at V came to 0 bases and at J to 2 bases, leaving 7 bases not matched to a gene. The CDR3 extends over 17 amino acids.

V gene TRBV5-4 combines with J gene TRBJ2-5, with D perhaps matching TRBD1 (6 bases). Trimming cost V 4 bases and J 2 bases, with 9 bases left between them. The CDR3 has 13 amino acids. The V gene's germline CDR1 is SGHNT and CDR2 YYREEE (reference sequence). The CDR3 DNA reads as TGTGCCAGCAGCCGGACAGTTCAAGAGACCCAGTACTTC. This encodes CASSRTVQETQYF.

V and J are TRBV28 and TRBJ1-1, with 8 bases aligning to TRBD1. Per germline, CDR1 MDHEN and CDR2 SYDVKM. This CDR3 has 14 residues. J gave up 7 bases and V 3 bases, and 7 bases lay outside the gene matches. The CDR3 nucleotides are TGTGCCAGCAGTTTTGTGACAGGGGTCGGTGAAGCTTTCTTT. The encoded protein is CASSFVTGVGEAFF.

The chain has TRBV7-3 and TRBJ2-3; D may be TRBD2 (6 bases). The CDR3 totals 11 residues. Germline CDR1 reads SGHTA; CDR2 reads FQGTGA. Between the trimmed V and J ends, which lost 5 bases and 9 bases, there was a span of 9 bases. CDR3 in amino acids: CASSRGNTQYF. In DNA, the CDR3 is TGTGCCAGCAGCCGCGGGAACACGCAGTATTTT.

J is TRBJ1-1 and V is TRBV27, with D perhaps TRBD1 (6 bases). The CDR3 runs 13 residues. V was trimmed by 5 bases and J by 6 bases, leaving 13 bases between them. CDR1 is MNHEY and CDR2 is SMNVEV in the germline V gene (reference sequence). The CDR3 region is CASSPQGWPEAFF. CDR3 sequence (DNA): TGTGCCAGCAGTCCGCAGGGGTGGCCTGAAGCTTTCTTT.

The rearrangement joins TRBV14 to TRBJ2-5; the match to TRBD1 covers 9 bases. The CDR3 spans 15 residues. The germline CDR1 and CDR2 sequences are SGHDN and FVKESK. Unmatched junction bases numbered 6, after V lost 2 bases and J lost 5 bases. CDR3 sequence: CASSQSTGGMETQYF. The CDR3 coding sequence is TGTGCCAGCAGCCAAAGTACAGGGGGCATGGAGACCCAGTACTTC.

This chain joins TRBV10-3 and TRBJ2-7; TRBD1 is a possible D gene (6 bases). V gave up 5 bases and J gave up 4 bases, with 12 bases separating them. This CDR3 comprises 13 residues. Germline V lookup: CDR1 ENHRY, CDR2 SYGVKD. CDR3 in DNA: TGTGCCATCAGTATTGTACAGGGTTACGAGCAGTACTTC. Translation: CAISIVQGYEQYF.

The chain joins TRBV11-3 to TRBJ2-1; the D is unclear. The ends were cut back, 0 bases at V and 7 bases at J, with 4 bases in the middle. Germline V CDR1 and CDR2: SGHNT, YENEEA. CDR3 length: 12 residues. CDR3 protein: CASSLDPNEQFF. The CDR3 region has the DNA TGTGCCAGCAGCTTAGACCCTAATGAGCAGTTCTTC.

The rearrangement joins TRBV12-5 to TRBJ1-3; 8 bases match TRBD1. V shed 6 bases, J shed 5 bases, and the junction held 9 bases outside the gene matches. The germline V gene has CDR1 LGHNT and CDR2 FRNRAP. The CDR3 is 15 amino acids. As DNA, the CDR3 is TGTGCTAGTGGGACAGCCAGGGGGCCTAGAAACACCATATATTTT. It specifies CASGTARGPRNTIYF.

This chain uses TRBV5-1 with TRBJ2-7; TRBD2 matches at 8 bases. CDR1 and CDR2 (germline): SGHRS, YFSETQ. The CDR3 runs 18 residues. The ends lost 0 bases at V and 3 bases at J; junction bases unmatched: 14. The CDR3: CASSLGSPGGRLIYEQYF. The CDR3 nucleotides are TGCGCCAGCAGCTTGGGTTCTCCGGGCGGGAGGTTAATCTACGAGCAGTACTTC.

V gene TRBV5-1 combines with J gene TRBJ2-3, with TRBD2 identical over 13 bases. Germline V gives CDR1 SGHRS, CDR2 YFSETQ. With 6 bases clipped from V and 6 bases from J, the junction kept 7 bases outside the gene matches. This CDR3 has 15 residues. CDR3 sequence (DNA): TGCGCCAGCAAAAGGACTAGCGGGGGTGGGGATACGCAGTATTTT. It translates to CASKRTSGGGDTQYF.

The chain combines TRBV19 with TRBJ2-7; D call uncertain. CDR1 is LNHDA, CDR2 SQIVND, per germline (reference sequence). The CDR3 totals 15 residues. Trimming removed 5 bases at V and 0 bases at J, with 14 bases between. CDR3 DNA sequence: TGTGCCAGTAGTGTTGCCGCACGGAGCTCCTACGAGCAGTACTTC. Protein sequence: CASSVAARSSYEQYF. The full variable domain, with the rest looked up from reference TRBV19 and TRBJ2-7, is DGGITQSPKYLFRKEGQNVTLSCEQNLNHDAMYWYRQDPGQGLRLIYYSQIVNDFQKGDIAEGYSVSREKKESFPLTVTSAQKNPTAFYLCASSVAARSSYEQYFGPGTRLTVT.

The genes are TRBV18 and TRBJ2-1, with 11 nucleotides matching TRBD2. The CDR3 totals 17 residues. The trim removed 3 bases at V and 7 bases at J, leaving 11 bases unmatched. Looked up from germline, CDR1 is KGHSH and CDR2 is LQKENI. CDR3 loop: CASSPRPGTSGLNEQFF. The CDR3 nucleotides are TGTGCCAGCTCACCCAGACCCGGGACTAGCGGACTGAATGAGCAGTTCTTC.

This clone turned up a few times. The rearrangement links TRBV6-5 to TRBJ1-3, with 8 bases fitting TRBD1. The CDR3 spans 14 residues. J gave up 2 bases and V 7 bases, and 4 bases lay outside the gene matches. Germline V gene data show CDR1 as MNHEY and CDR2 as SVGAGI. The CDR3 bases are TGTGCCAGCAAACTGACAGGGGCTGGAAACACCATATATTTT. Translating gives CASKLTGAGNTIYF.

The genes are TRBV5-1 and TRBJ2-3; 8 bases are a match to TRBD1. V was pared by 4 bases and J by 3 bases, with 16 bases of the junction left unmatched. The CDR3 sequence is 18 residues long. Germline loops: CDR1 SGHRS, CDR2 YFSETQ. CDR3 sequence: CASSLRPIGQGATDTQYF. The CDR3 bases are TGCGCCAGCAGCCTACGCCCGATTGGACAGGGTGCTACAGATACGCAGTATTTT.

This clone has more than one count but fewer than ten. The chain combines TRBV5-4 with TRBJ2-2; D is uncertain. This CDR3 spans 12 amino acids. Trimming took off 4 bases at V and 2 bases at J, with 3 bases between the two ends. Germline CDR1 is SGHNT and CDR2 is YYREEE (reference sequence). CDR3 nucleotide sequence: TGTGCCAGCAGCCTCAACACCGGGGAGCTGTTTTTT. Its translation is CASSLNTGELFF.

Worth noting for this clone: The same CDR3 can be traced to other DNA sequences in this sample. The chain carries TRBV9 and TRBJ1-5; D might be TRBD1 (6 bases). The V end lost 0 bases, the J end lost 3 bases, and 10 bases lay between the germline ends. Looked up from germline, CDR1 is SGDLS and CDR2 is YYNGEE. The CDR3 is made up of 15 amino acids. CDR3 residues: CASSVGQGPNQPQHF. CDR3 DNA sequence: TGTGCCAGCAGCGTAGGTCAGGGGCCCAATCAGCCCCAGCATTTT.

This clone was picked up a small number of times. The CDR3 sequence: CASSLARQGVGDQPQHF. The CDR3 DNA sequence: TGTGCCAGCAGCTTAGCGAGGCAGGGGGTCGGAGATCAGCCCCAGCATTTT. The V and J genes are TRBV7-7 and TRBJ1-5, with 7 bases identical to TRBD1. The germline CDR1 and CDR2 sequences are SSHAT and FNYEAQ (reference sequence). CDR3 size: 17 residues. Unmatched junction bases numbered 10, after V lost 0 bases and J lost 5 bases.

The chain recombines TRBV4-1 with TRBJ1-1; no definite D call. The germline V gene encodes CDR1 MGHRA and CDR2 YSYEKL. V lost 3 bases to trimming and J lost 4 bases, with 12 bases between them. CDR3 length equals 14 residues. CDR3 sequence: CASSQSKIPTEAFF. The CDR3 nucleotides read TGCGCCAGCAGCCAGAGTAAAATCCCCACTGAAGCTTTCTTT.

The chain uses TRBV19 and TRBJ1-1; D is undetermined. Germline V lookup: CDR1 LNHDA, CDR2 SQIVND (reference sequence). The CDR3 spans 16 residues. V shed 1 base and J shed 1 base, with 13 bases lying between them. CDR3 bases: TGTGCCAGTAGTATAGGAGCGGTGGCGGGGAACACTGAAGCTTTCTTT. Its translation is CASSIGAVAGNTEAFF.

The chain joins TRBV9 to TRBJ2-7; 7 bases fit TRBD1. Germline trimming cut 5 bases from V and 5 bases from J; bases unmatched to any gene: 4. CDR3 length: 12 amino acids. In germline, CDR1 is SGDLS, CDR2 YYNGEE. The CDR3 nucleotides are TGTGCCAGCAGTCTTACAGGGGACGAGCAGTACTTC. Protein: CASSLTGDEQYF.

The rearrangement joins TRBV19 to TRBJ2-5; the D gene is possibly TRBD2 (5 bases). The CDR3 contains 15 residues. V was clipped by 4 bases and J by 1 base, with 13 bases between them. Germline CDR1 and CDR2: LNHDA and SQIVND (reference sequence). CDR3 DNA sequence: TGTGCCAGTAGTAGTCATAAGGCGGGCCAAGAGACCCAGTACTTC. Translating it yields CASSSHKAGQETQYF.